Listed below are T cell receptor beta chains from one sample, sequenced in a study of T cells in Graves' hyperthyroidism and ophthalmopathy. TCRdb re-analysed the multiplex PCR reads in MiXCR, keeping a single row per CDR3 protein. The table lists about 580,000 distinct CDR3 sequences, around 46% of them singletons. Material: peripheral blood or thyroid tissue (not recorded which). All receptors come from a woman aged 18-29 years with Graves' hyperthyroidism. Each CDR3 is given with its conserved first and last residue. D genes are given only for firm matches. Clone size appears in some rows only: once, few, many, or a class for an expanded clone.

clone_size,v_call,j_call,d_call,cdr3_nt,cdr3_aa
NA,TRBV7-9,TRBJ2-5,NA,TGCGCCAGCAGCCAAGACCAGGGGCGGGGGACCCAGTACTTC,CASSQDQGRGTQYF
many,TRBV7-3,TRBJ2-7,TRBD2,TGTGCCAGCAGCTTAACAGATAGCGGGAGCTCCGGGCAGTACTTC,CASSLTDSGSSGQYF
many,TRBV6-5,TRBJ1-5,NA,TGTGCCAGCAGTTTCAGGGGTAGCAATCAGCCCCAGCATTTT,CASSFRGSNQPQHF
NA,TRBV7-2,TRBJ2-5,TRBD2,TGTGCCAGCAGCTCAACTAGCGGGGTACGAGAGACCCAGTACTTC,CASSSTSGVRETQYF
many,TRBV10-3,TRBJ2-7,TRBD2,TGTGCCATCAGCGAGCGGGAGGGCCCCTACGAGCAGTACTTC,CAISEREGPYEQYF
NA,TRBV10-3,TRBJ1-6,NA,TGTGCCATCAGTGAAGGGGGTTCGGATTCACCCCTCCACTTT,CAISEGGSDSPLHF
NA,TRBV3-1,TRBJ2-7,NA,TGTGCCAGCAGCCCGGACGGGTACTTTTCCTACGAGCAGTACTTC,CASSPDGYFSYEQYF
many,TRBV19,TRBJ2-2,NA,TGTGCCAGTAGCCGGACCGGGTTGGCCGGAGAGCTGTTTTTT,CASSRTGLAGELFF
NA,TRBV11-2,TRBJ1-2,NA,TGTGCCAGCAGCTTACCCCCGGGGGGGACCTACACCTTC,CASSLPPGGTYTF
NA,TRBV29-1,TRBJ2-1,NA,TGCAGCGTTGAACTAGCCAAGAATGAGCAGTTCTTC,CSVELAKNEQFF
NA,TRBV19,TRBJ2-1,NA,TGTGCCAGTAGTATACTTGCTTACAATGAGCAGTTCTTC,CASSILAYNEQFF
many,TRBV6-1,TRBJ1-1,NA,TGTGCCAGCAGTGAAGTGCCAGGGTTTGAAGCTTTCTTT,CASSEVPGFEAFF
NA,TRBV20-1,TRBJ2-7,NA,TGCAGTGCCAGCAGCTTAGTCCGGGACCGCTACGAGCAGTACTTC,CSASSLVRDRYEQYF
NA,TRBV11-3,TRBJ2-3,TRBD2,TGTGCCAGCAGCTTAGGCCCTAGCGGGAGCACAGATACGCAGTATTTT,CASSLGPSGSTDTQYF
many,TRBV5-4,TRBJ2-2,NA,TGTGCCAGCACCATTGGGGTTGGTAGTTCCACCGGGGAGCTGTTTTTT,CASTIGVGSSTGELFF
NA,TRBV25-1,TRBJ1-2,TRBD1,TGTGCCAGCAGTGTACCACAGGGGGGCGGATATGGCTACACCTTC,CASSVPQGGGYGYTF
many,TRBV11-2,TRBJ1-5,TRBD1,TGTGCCAGCAGCTCCGACAGGGGTGATCAGCCCCAGCATTTT,CASSSDRGDQPQHF
few,TRBV14,TRBJ1-3,TRBD1,TGTGCCAGCAGCCAACTGACAGGGGCTGGAAACACCATATATTTT,CASSQLTGAGNTIYF
many,TRBV7-2,TRBJ2-3,NA,TGTGCCAGCAGCCTAGGGATTGGGGACACAGATACGCAGTATTTT,CASSLGIGDTDTQYF
many,TRBV5-6,TRBJ2-7,TRBD1,TGTGCCAGCAGCCCCCTGGGACAGGGCACCTACGAGCAGTACTTC,CASSPLGQGTYEQYF